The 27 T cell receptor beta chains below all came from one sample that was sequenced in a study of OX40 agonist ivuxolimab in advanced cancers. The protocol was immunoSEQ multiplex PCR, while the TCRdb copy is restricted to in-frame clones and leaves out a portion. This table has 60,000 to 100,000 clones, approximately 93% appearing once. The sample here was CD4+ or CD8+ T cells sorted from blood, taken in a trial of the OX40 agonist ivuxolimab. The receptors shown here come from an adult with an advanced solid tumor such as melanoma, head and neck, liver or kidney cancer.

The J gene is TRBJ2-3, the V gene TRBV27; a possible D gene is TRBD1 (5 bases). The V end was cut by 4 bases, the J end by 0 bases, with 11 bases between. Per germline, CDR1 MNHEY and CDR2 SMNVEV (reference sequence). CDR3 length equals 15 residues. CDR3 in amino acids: CASSYQGSSTDTQYF. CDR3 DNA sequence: TGTGCCAGCAGTTATCAGGGATCGAGCACAGATACGCAGTATTTT.

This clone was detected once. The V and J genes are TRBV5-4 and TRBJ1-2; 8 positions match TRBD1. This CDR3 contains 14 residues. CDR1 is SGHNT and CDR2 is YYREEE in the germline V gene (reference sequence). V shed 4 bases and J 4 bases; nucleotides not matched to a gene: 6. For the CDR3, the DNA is TGTGCCAGCAGCCTGACAGGGGCAGTCTATGGCTACACCTTC. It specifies CASSLTGAVYGYTF. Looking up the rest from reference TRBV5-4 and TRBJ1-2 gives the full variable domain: ETGVTQSPTHLIKTRGQQVTLRCSSQSGHNTVSWYQQALGQGPQFIFQYYREEENGRGNFPPRFSGLQFPNYSSELNVNALELDDSALYLCASSLTGAVYGYTFGSGTRLTVV.

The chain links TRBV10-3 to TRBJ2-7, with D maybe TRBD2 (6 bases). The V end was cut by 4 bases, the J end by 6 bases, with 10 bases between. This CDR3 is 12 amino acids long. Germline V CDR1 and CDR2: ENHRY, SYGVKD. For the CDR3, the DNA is TGTGCCATCAGTGGGACGGGGGTCGAGCAGTACTTC. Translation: CAISGTGVEQYF.

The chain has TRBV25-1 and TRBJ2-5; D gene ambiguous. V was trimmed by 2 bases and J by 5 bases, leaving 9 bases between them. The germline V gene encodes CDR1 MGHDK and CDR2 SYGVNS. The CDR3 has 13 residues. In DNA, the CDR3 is TGTGCCAGCAGTGAACCCGAAAGGGAGACCCAGTACTTC. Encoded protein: CASSEPERETQYF.

The CDR3 spells CASRTTGDEQYF. The CDR3 nucleotides are TGTGCCAGCAGGACCACGGGCGACGAGCAGTACTTC. The chain has TRBV28 and TRBJ2-7; D remains unclear. CDR1 is MDHEN and CDR2 is SYDVKM in the germline V gene. This CDR3 comprises 12 residues. Trimming left V 6 bases short and J 5 bases short, with 11 bases between.

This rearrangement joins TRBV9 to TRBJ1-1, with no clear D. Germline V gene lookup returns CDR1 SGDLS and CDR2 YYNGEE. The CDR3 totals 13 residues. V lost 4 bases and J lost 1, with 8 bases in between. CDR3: CASSFEGNTEAFF. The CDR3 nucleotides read TGTGCCAGCAGCTTTGAGGGGAACACTGAAGCTTTCTTT.

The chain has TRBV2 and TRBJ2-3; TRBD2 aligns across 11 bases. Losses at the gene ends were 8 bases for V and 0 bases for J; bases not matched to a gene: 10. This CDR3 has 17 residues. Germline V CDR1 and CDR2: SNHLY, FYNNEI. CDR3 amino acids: CASLGLAEGASTDTQYF. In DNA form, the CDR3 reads TGTGCCAGCCTGGGACTAGCGGAGGGTGCTAGCACAGATACGCAGTATTTT.

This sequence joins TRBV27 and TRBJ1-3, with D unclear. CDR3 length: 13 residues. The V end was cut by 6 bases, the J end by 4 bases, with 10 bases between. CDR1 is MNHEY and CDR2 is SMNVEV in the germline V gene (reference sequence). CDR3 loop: CASRSGGGNTIYF. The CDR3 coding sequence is TGTGCCAGCAGGTCTGGAGGAGGAAACACCATATATTTT.

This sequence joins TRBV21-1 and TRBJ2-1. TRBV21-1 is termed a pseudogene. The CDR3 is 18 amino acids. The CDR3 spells CASSKGKGADPSYNEQFF. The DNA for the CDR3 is TGTGCCAGCAGCAAAGGGAAGGGCGCGGACCCCTCCTACAATGAGCAGTTCTTC.

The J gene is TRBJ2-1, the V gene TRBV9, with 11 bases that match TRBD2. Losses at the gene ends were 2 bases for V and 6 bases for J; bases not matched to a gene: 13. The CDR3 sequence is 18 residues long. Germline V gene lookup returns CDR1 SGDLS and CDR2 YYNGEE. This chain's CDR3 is CASSVHTSGSIRRNEQFF. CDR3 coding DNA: TGTGCCAGCAGCGTCCATACTAGCGGGAGTATCCGTCGCAATGAGCAGTTCTTC.

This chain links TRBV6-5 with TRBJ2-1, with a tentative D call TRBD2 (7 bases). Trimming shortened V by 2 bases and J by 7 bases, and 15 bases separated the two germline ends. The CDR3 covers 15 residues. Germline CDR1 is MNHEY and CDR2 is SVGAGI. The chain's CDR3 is CASSYMGGALNEQFF. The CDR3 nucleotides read TGTGCCAGCAGTTACATGGGGGGGGCTTTGAATGAGCAGTTCTTC.

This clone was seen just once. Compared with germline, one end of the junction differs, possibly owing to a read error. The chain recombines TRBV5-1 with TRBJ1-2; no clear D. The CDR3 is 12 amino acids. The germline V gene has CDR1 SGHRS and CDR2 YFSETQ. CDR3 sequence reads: CASSLHHYGYTF. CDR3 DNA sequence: TGCGCCAGCAGCTTACACCACTACGGCTACACCTTC.

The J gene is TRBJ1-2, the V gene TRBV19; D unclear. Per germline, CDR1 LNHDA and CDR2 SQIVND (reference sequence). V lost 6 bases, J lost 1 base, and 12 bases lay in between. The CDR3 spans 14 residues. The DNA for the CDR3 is TGTGCCAGTAGGTCAGGAGTGATTAACTATGGCTACACCTTC. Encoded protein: CASRSGVINYGYTF.

CDR3 loop: CASSYGGGQENEQFF. CDR3 coding DNA: TGTGCCAGCAGTTACGGCGGGGGGCAGGAGAATGAGCAGTTCTTC. The chain links TRBV6-5 to TRBJ2-1, with 8 bases lining up with TRBD2. The ends lost 2 bases at V and 7 bases at J; junction bases unmatched: 7. The V gene's germline CDR1 is MNHEY and CDR2 SVGAGI. This CDR3 has 15 residues.

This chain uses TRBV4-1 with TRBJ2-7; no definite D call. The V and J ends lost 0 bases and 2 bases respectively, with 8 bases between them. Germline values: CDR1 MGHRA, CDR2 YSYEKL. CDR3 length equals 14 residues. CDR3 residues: CASSQESGAYEQYF. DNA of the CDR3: TGCGCCAGCAGCCAAGAATCAGGAGCCTACGAGCAGTACTTC.

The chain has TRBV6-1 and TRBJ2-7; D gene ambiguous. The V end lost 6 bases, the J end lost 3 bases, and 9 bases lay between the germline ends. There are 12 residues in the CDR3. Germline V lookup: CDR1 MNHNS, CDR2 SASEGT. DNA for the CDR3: TGTGCCAGCAGGTACTTAGGCTACGAGCAGTACTTC. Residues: CASRYLGYEQYF.

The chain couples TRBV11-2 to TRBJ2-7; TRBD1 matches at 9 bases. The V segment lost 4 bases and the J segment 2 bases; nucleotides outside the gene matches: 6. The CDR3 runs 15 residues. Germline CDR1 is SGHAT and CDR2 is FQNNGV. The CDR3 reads CASSWGQGYTYEQYF. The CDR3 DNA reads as TGTGCCAGCAGCTGGGGACAGGGATATACCTACGAGCAGTACTTC.

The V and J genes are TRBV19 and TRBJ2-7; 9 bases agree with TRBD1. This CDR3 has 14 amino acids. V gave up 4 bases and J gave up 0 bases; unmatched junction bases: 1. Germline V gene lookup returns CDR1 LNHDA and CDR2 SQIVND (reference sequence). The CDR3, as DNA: TGTGCCAGTAGTAGGACAGGGGTCTCCTACGAGCAGTACTTC. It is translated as CASSRTGVSYEQYF.

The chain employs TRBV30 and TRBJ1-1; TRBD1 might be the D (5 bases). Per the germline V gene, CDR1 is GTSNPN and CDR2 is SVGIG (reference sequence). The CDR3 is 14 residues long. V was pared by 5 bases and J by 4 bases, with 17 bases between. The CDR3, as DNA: TGTGCCTGGTGGGCAGGGACCTATGTCACTGAAGCTTTCTTT. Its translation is CAWWAGTYVTEAFF.

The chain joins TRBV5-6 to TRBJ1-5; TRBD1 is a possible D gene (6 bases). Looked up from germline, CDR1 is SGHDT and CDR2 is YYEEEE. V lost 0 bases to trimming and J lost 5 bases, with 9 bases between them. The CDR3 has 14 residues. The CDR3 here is CASSLADSYQPQHF. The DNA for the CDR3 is TGTGCCAGCAGCTTGGCGGACAGCTATCAGCCCCAGCATTTT.

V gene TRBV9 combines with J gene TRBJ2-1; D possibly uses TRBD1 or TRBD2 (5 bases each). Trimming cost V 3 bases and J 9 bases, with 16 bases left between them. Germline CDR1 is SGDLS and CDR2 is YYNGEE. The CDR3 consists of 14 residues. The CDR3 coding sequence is TGTGCCAGCAGCGGAGGGGTTCTAGGTGGTGAGCAGTTCTTC. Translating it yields CASSGGVLGGEQFF.

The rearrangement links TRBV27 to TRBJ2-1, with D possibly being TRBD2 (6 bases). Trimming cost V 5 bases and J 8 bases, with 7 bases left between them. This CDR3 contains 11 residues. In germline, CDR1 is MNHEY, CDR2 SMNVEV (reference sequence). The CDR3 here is CASSTGDEQFF. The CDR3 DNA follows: TGTGCCAGCAGTACGGGGGATGAGCAGTTCTTC.

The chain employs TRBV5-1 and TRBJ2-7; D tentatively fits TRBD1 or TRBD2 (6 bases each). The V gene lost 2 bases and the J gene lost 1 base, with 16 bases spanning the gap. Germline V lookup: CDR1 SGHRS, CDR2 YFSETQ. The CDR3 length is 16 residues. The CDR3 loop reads CASSLGLGGLSYEQYF. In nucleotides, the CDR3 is TGCGCCAGCAGCTTAGGGTTGGGGGGCCTATCCTACGAGCAGTACTTC.

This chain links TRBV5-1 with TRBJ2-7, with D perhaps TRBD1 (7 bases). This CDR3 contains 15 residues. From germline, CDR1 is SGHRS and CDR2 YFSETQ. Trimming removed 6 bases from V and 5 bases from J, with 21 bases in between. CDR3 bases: TGCGCCAGCACACTTAGACAGGGAGGAGTCGACGAGCAGTACTTC. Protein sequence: CASTLRQGGVDEQYF.

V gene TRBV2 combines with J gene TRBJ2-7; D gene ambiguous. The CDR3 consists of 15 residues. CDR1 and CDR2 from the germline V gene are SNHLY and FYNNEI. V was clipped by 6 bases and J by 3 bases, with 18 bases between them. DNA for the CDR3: TGTGCCAGCAGCAAGTTAGGGTCCGGAAACTACGAGCAGTACTTC. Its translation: CASSKLGSGNYEQYF.

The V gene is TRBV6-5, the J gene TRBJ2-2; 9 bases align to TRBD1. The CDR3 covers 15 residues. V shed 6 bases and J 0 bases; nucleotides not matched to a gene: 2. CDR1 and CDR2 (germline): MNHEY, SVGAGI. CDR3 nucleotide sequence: TGTGCCAGCAGCCGGACAGGGGCGAACACCGGGGAGCTGTTTTTT. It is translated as CASSRTGANTGELFF.

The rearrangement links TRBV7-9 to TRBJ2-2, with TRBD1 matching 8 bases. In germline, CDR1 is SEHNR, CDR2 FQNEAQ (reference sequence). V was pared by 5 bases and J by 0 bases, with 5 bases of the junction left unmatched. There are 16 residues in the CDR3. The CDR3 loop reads CASSPGQGPNTGELFF. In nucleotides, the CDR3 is TGTGCCAGCAGCCCTGGACAGGGACCGAACACCGGGGAGCTGTTTTTT.